This entry features one T cell receptor (beta chain) sequence. The CDR3 sequence is 16 residues long. V shed 3 bases, J shed 7 bases, and the junction held 15 bases outside the gene matches. Germline lookup yields CDR1 SGDLS and CDR2 YYNGEE. The data were obtained in a study of cytomegalovirus exposure and HLA in healthy donors. The study ran its PCR with 60 Vbeta and 13 Jbeta primers. The assay was immunoSEQ multiplex PCR, and TCRdb's table has in-frame clones only and misses some. Its table records 65,000 to 90,000 clones. Sequencing was done on a sample of PBMCs. The chain has TRBV9 and TRBJ2-7; 8 nucleotides agree with TRBD2. This TCR derives from a female donor in good health and CMV-seropositive. Here the CDR3 reads CASSGIGAGGVYEQYF. In DNA form, the CDR3 reads TGTGCCAGCAGCGGGATTGGGGCGGGAGGAGTTTATGAGCAGTACTTC.